Sequencing of this TCR beta chain was carried out in a study of cytomegalovirus exposure and HLA in healthy donors. About the study: About 85 million unique TCRs from HLA-typed donors were held in an early release of data.

CDR3 size: 13 residues. Germline V lookup: CDR1 MDHEN, CDR2 SYDVKM. Trimming left V 5 bases short and J 5 bases short, with 12 bases between. The PCR ran on 60 Vbeta and 13 Jbeta primers. Some clones are missing from TCRdb's copy, which holds only in-frame ones; the method was immunoSEQ multiplex PCR. Of about 140,000 clones listed, approximately 85% are singletons. Remarks on this clone: What it recognizes is unknown.

Study-wide points: The authors assumed roughly uniform sequencing depth across donors for presence/absence analyses. Solely CMV serostatus was available to characterize immune exposure. Many donors carried some public TCRs, although rarity characterized most TCR sequences.

Sequenced input: PBMCs. The chain carries TRBV28 and TRBJ2-5, with a possible D match to TRBD2 (6 bases). This sequence was found in a woman between 40 and 50 years old in good health and CMV-seronegative. The CDR3 is CASSTPSGETQYF. In DNA, the CDR3 is TGTGCCAGCAGTACCCCGAGCGGGGAGACCCAGTACTTC.